The entry that follows covers one T cell receptor (beta chain) sequence. Compared with germline, one end of the junction differs, possibly owing to a read error. The data were taken from a study of cytomegalovirus exposure and HLA in healthy donors. Researchers ran the PCR with 60 Vbeta and 13 Jbeta primers. Repertoires were generated with immunoSEQ multiplex PCR, while TCRdb's copy carries only in-frame clones and drops some. In all, the sample yields about 77,000 clones. Germline V gives CDR1 SQVTM, CDR2 ANQGSEA. The CDR3 extends over 12 amino acids. This chain joins TRBV29-1 and TRBJ1-1; D ambiguous. The receptor's source is a man in his fifties in good health and CMV-seropositive. Material: PBMCs. The CDR3 DNA reads TGCAGCGTCGAAGAGGGAGAAACTGAAGCTTTCTTT. Its protein product is CSVEEGETEAFF.